The rows below give T cell receptor beta chains drawn from one sample of a study of cytomegalovirus exposure and HLA in healthy donors. The table came from immunoSEQ multiplex PCR; TCRdb's copy has only in-frame clones and leaves some out. The listing records about 110,000 clones. The sequencing sample was made of PBMCs. The origin of the receptors is a man aged 45-65 years in good health and CMV-seronegative. The CDR3 runs from the conserved cysteine through the conserved F or W. Each record gives: V gene, D gene, J gene, CDR3 protein, CDR3 DNA. The D gene is left open where the match is weak.

>TRBV5-8|NA|TRBJ1-1
CASSTSLNFIAFF
TGTGCCAGCAGCACGTCCCTTAACTTTATAGCTTTCTTT
>TRBV5-1|TRBD1|TRBJ1-4
CASSSGQGGEKLFF
TGCGCCAGCAGCTCGGGACAGGGTGGTGAAAAACTGTTTTTT
>TRBV7-6|NA|TRBJ2-1
CASSLEGDTFLNEQFF
TGTGCCAGCAGCTTAGAAGGGGACACGTTTTTGAATGAGCAGTTCTTC
>TRBV6-1|TRBD1|TRBJ1-2
CASRERTGVMNGYTF
TGTGCCAGCAGGGAAAGAACAGGGGTGATGAATGGCTACACCTTC
>TRBV7-9|NA|TRBJ2-5
CASSSQGTRRYF
TGTGCCAGCAGCTCCCAGGGGACCCGGCGGTACTTC
>TRBV7-3|TRBD1|TRBJ1-1
CASSRGPGGEAFF
TGTGCCAGCAGCCGGGGGCCAGGGGGTGAAGCTTTCTTT
>TRBV27|TRBD2|TRBJ2-7
CASSPSGDDEQYF
TGTGCCAGCAGTCCGAGCGGGGACGACGAGCAGTACTTC
>TRBV5-4|TRBD1|TRBJ1-2
CASSPGQGYGYTF
TGTGCCAGCAGCCCGGGACAGGGCTATGGCTACACCTTC
>TRBV7-3|NA|TRBJ2-5
CASSSQETQYF
TGTGCCAGCAGCTCACAAGAGACCCAGTACTTC
>TRBV7-9|TRBD1|TRBJ1-2
CASSRRTGPAYGYTF
TGTGCCAGCAGCCGAAGGACAGGGCCCGCTTATGGCTACACCTTC
>TRBV7-2|TRBD1|TRBJ1-2
CASSLTGGDYGYTF
TGTGCCAGCAGTTTGACAGGGGGCGACTATGGCTACACCTTC
>TRBV4-2|NA|TRBJ2-1
CASSQDRGSSYNEQFF
TGTGCCAGCAGCCAAGATAGGGGGAGCTCCTACAATGAGCAGTTCTTC
>TRBV6-5|NA|TRBJ2-1
CASSYSGPSDEQFF
TGTGCCAGCAGTTACTCGGGGCCTAGCGATGAGCAGTTCTTC
>TRBV6-1|NA|TRBJ1-1
CASSGTLNTEAFF
TGTGCCAGCAGTGGGACATTGAACACTGAAGCTTTCTTT
>TRBV7-2|NA|TRBJ2-1
CASSTQPFEDEQFF
TGTGCCAGCAGCACACAACCCTTCGAGGATGAGCAGTTCTTC
>TRBV11-2|TRBD2|TRBJ2-5
CASTPTGGGIQETQYF
TGTGCCAGCACCCCGACCGGCGGGGGGATCCAAGAGACCCAGTACTTC
>TRBV4-1|NA|TRBJ1-2
CASSQTQGSRGYTF
TGCGCCAGCAGCCAAACCCAGGGCTCGCGGGGCTACACCTTC
>TRBV4-3|TRBD1|TRBJ2-7
CASSQGHRQGWAYEQYF
TGCGCCAGCAGCCAAGGACATCGACAGGGGTGGGCCTACGAGCAGTACTTC
>TRBV28|NA|TRBJ1-2
CATTQQGKDGYTF
TGTGCCACCACCCAGCAGGGGAAAGACGGCTACACCTTC
>TRBV5-6|NA|TRBJ1-2
CASSLAAGSGYTF
TGTGCCAGCAGCTTGGCAGCAGGGTCTGGCTACACCTTC
>TRBV7-6|TRBD1|TRBJ2-7
CASSLATGNSYEQYF
TGTGCCAGCAGCTTAGCGACAGGGAATTCCTACGAGCAGTACTTC
>TRBV28|NA|TRBJ1-3
CASSPRGGGAGNTIYF
TGTGCCAGCAGTCCCCGGGGTGGCGGAGCCGGAAACACCATATATTTT
>TRBV25-1|TRBD1|TRBJ2-7
CASSDVQGAYEQYF
TGTGCCAGCAGTGATGTACAGGGGGCCTACGAGCAGTACTTC
>TRBV4-1|NA|TRBJ1-1
CASSHKGGNTEAFF
TGCGCCAGCAGCCACAAAGGGGGAAACACTGAAGCTTTCTTT
>TRBV4-3|TRBD1|TRBJ1-2
CASSLLTGQNYGYTF
TGCGCCAGCAGCCTTCTAACGGGACAGAACTACGGCTACACCTTC
>TRBV6-5|NA|TRBJ1-2
CASSRSFGYGYTF
TGTGCCAGCAGTCGGAGCTTTGGGTATGGCTACACCTTC
>TRBV5-1|NA|TRBJ1-1
CASSLMQDTEAFF
TGCGCCAGCAGCTTGATGCAGGACACTGAAGCTTTCTTT
>TRBV5-4|TRBD1|TRBJ1-2
CASSFQGGSSRGYTF
TGTGCCAGCAGCTTCCAGGGGGGTTCGTCGCGGGGCTACACCTTC
>TRBV15|TRBD1|TRBJ1-5
CATSNDRGQPQHF
TGTGCCACCAGCAACGACAGGGGGCAGCCCCAGCATTTT
>TRBV2|NA|TRBJ2-1
CASTERGSYNEQFF
TGTGCCAGCACCGAACGGGGATCCTACAATGAGCAGTTCTTC
>TRBV6-1|NA|TRBJ2-7
CASSESQGPTYEQYF
TGTGCCAGCAGTGAAAGCCAGGGGCCCACCTACGAGCAGTACTTC
>TRBV5-1|NA|TRBJ2-2
CASSLVVSGVIGELFF
TGCGCCAGCAGCTTGGTGGTGTCGGGGGTTATCGGGGAGCTGTTTTTT
>TRBV11-3|NA|TRBJ2-2
CASSLRFGANTGELFF
TGTGCCAGCTCCCTAAGGTTCGGGGCGAACACCGGGGAGCTGTTTTTT
>TRBV7-9|TRBD1|TRBJ2-7
CASSSTGQGAEQYF
TGTGCCAGCAGCTCCACCGGACAGGGGGCCGAGCAGTACTTC
>TRBV7-2|TRBD2|TRBJ2-7
CASSLESGRVYEQYF
TGTGCCAGCAGCTTAGAAAGCGGGAGGGTCTACGAGCAGTACTTC
>TRBV7-9|TRBD2|TRBJ2-7
CASSPLAGAQVEQYF
TGTGCCAGCAGCCCCTTAGCGGGAGCCCAGGTTGAGCAGTACTTC
>TRBV7-8|NA|TRBJ2-7
CASSLTRDAGEQYF
TGTGCCAGCAGCTTAACCCGGGACGCGGGGGAGCAGTACTTC
>TRBV9|TRBD2|TRBJ2-1
CASSAPGGSGRGREYNEQFF
TGTGCCAGCAGCGCGCCGGGTGGAAGCGGGAGGGGACGAGAATACAATGAGCAGTTCTTC
>TRBV29-1|NA|TRBJ1-2
CSVLGTPSNYGYTF
TGCAGCGTCCTAGGGACTCCCTCTAACTATGGCTACACCTTC
>TRBV2|NA|TRBJ1-1
CASSDFRAFF
TGTGCCAGCAGTGATTTCCGAGCTTTCTTT
>TRBV15|NA|TRBJ1-1
CATSRDGTKNTEAFF
TGTGCCACCAGCAGAGATGGGACAAAAAACACTGAAGCTTTCTTT
>TRBV9|NA|TRBJ2-3
CASSVGPAGHTDTQYF
TGTGCCAGCAGCGTAGGGCCCGCGGGTCACACAGATACGCAGTATTTT
>TRBV6-5|NA|TRBJ2-7
CASSYTNRGAGYEQYF
TGTGCCAGCAGTTACACGAATCGGGGGGCTGGCTACGAGCAGTACTTC
>TRBV10-3|NA|TRBJ1-2
CAISEGGWGPYGYTF
TGTGCCATCAGTGAAGGTGGTTGGGGGCCCTATGGCTACACCTTC
>TRBV18|TRBD1|TRBJ1-1
CASRQGAWDTEAFF
TGTGCCAGTCGACAGGGGGCGTGGGACACTGAAGCTTTCTTT
>TRBV19|NA|TRBJ1-5
CASKFSGVGQPQHF
TGTGCCAGTAAGTTCTCCGGGGTTGGCCAGCCCCAGCATTTT
>TRBV4-3|NA|TRBJ1-4
CASSRGTARWDEKLFF
TGCGCCAGCAGCCGCGGAACCGCTCGATGGGATGAAAAACTGTTTTTT
>TRBV6-5|TRBD1|TRBJ2-7
CASRPPGQRAYEQYF
TGTGCCAGCAGGCCCCCGGGACAGCGCGCCTACGAGCAGTACTTC
>TRBV7-9|NA|TRBJ2-7
CASSAPGEAYEQYF
TGTGCCAGCAGCGCCCCGGGGGAAGCCTACGAGCAGTACTTC
>TRBV7-2|NA|TRBJ2-7
CASSLVGSGSYEQYF
TGTGCCAGCAGCTTAGTAGGTAGCGGCTCCTACGAGCAGTACTTC
>TRBV2|NA|TRBJ1-5
CASKGDATKQHF
TGTGCCAGCAAGGGAGACGCGACAAAGCAGCATTTT
>TRBV18|TRBD1|TRBJ1-2
CASSLYGTADYGYTF
TGTGCCAGCTCACTATATGGGACAGCAGACTATGGCTACACCTTC
>TRBV7-2|TRBD1|TRBJ2-7
CASSFTGGYYEQYF
TGTGCCAGCAGCTTCACAGGGGGCTACTACGAGCAGTACTTC
>TRBV5-1|NA|TRBJ1-2
CASSLDPGISYGYTF
TGCGCCAGCAGCTTAGACCCAGGAATCTCCTATGGCTACACCTTC
>TRBV9|NA|TRBJ2-7
CASSARDTAFYEQYF
TGTGCCAGCAGCGCAAGGGACACGGCGTTCTACGAGCAGTACTTC